Below are 26 T cell receptor beta chains sequenced from a single sample in a study of blood T cell repertoires in COVID-19. Here immunoSEQ multiplex PCR was the method, and the copy in TCRdb shows in-frame clones only, minus some. In the table there are some 120,000 clones, 70% to 90% of which are singletons. The sample taken for sequencing was peripheral blood. These receptors originate from a woman between 50 and 59 years old with active or convalescent COVID-19.

The chain employs TRBV4-2 and TRBJ2-6; TRBD1 aligns across 8 bases. Germline V gene data show CDR1 as LGHNA and CDR2 as YNFKEQ. The CDR3 length is 16 residues. The ends lost 8 bases at V and 4 bases at J; junction bases unmatched: 10. This CDR3 reads CASARGRVSGANVLTF. The CDR3 nucleotides are TGTGCCAGCGCCAGGGGGCGAGTATCCGGGGCCAACGTCCTGACTTTC.

The chain employs TRBV29-1 and TRBJ2-1; 8 nucleotides line up with TRBD2. V was pared by 6 bases and J by 5 bases, with 12 bases of the junction left unmatched. The CDR3 runs to 15 residues. The germline V gene encodes CDR1 SQVTM and CDR2 ANQGSEA. CDR3 coding DNA: TGCAGCGTAGAAACCCGACTAGCGAGCGACAATGAGCAGTTCTTC. It specifies CSVETRLASDNEQFF.

This clone was detected a few times. This chain links TRBV7-6 with TRBJ2-2, with TRBD1 matching 10 bases. CDR3 length: 15 residues. Trimming cost V 5 bases and J 6 bases; bases outside gene matches: 6. Germline V CDR1 and CDR2: SGHVS, FNYEAQ. The CDR3 loop reads CASSPGTGVAGELFF. CDR3 sequence (DNA): TGTGCCAGCAGCCCGGGGACAGGGGTCGCCGGGGAGCTGTTTTTT.

This clone was detected a few times. V usage is TRBV19 and J usage is TRBJ1-2, with D unclear. This CDR3 comprises 13 residues. CDR1 and CDR2 from the germline V gene are LNHDA and SQIVND (reference sequence). With 3 bases removed from V and 5 bases from J, the gap between germline ends came to 10 bases. This chain's CDR3 is CASSIRSEYGYTF. The CDR3 nucleotides are TGTGCCAGTAGTATCCGTTCGGAGTATGGCTACACCTTC.

The chain employs TRBV28 and TRBJ2-7, with D tentatively TRBD2 (6 bases). Germline V gene lookup returns CDR1 MDHEN and CDR2 SYDVKM. Trimming left V 3 bases short and J 2 bases short, with 11 bases between. There are 14 residues in the CDR3. The CDR3 DNA is TGTGCCAGCAGTTTGGTAGCGGAGACCTACGAGCAGTACTTC. It encodes CASSLVAETYEQYF.

This chain uses TRBV5-5 with TRBJ1-3; no definite D call. The CDR3 length is 15 residues. Per the germline V gene, CDR1 is SGHKS and CDR2 is YYEKEE (reference sequence). V shed 4 bases and J shed 0 bases, with 11 bases lying between them. CDR3 nucleotides: TGTGCCAGCAGCAGATGGGGAGACTCTGGAAACACCATATATTTT. Its translation is CASSRWGDSGNTIYF.

The chain uses TRBV28 and TRBJ2-2; maybe TRBD2 (5 bases). The ends were cut back, 4 bases at V and 3 bases at J, with 12 bases in the middle. Germline V gene lookup returns CDR1 MDHEN and CDR2 SYDVKM. The CDR3 is made up of 15 amino acids. CDR3 amino acids: CASSSPGIDTGELFF. As DNA, the CDR3 is TGTGCCAGCAGTTCGCCCGGGATAGACACCGGGGAGCTGTTTTTT.

The chain couples TRBV27 to TRBJ2-1, with TRBD1 matching 10 bases. V gave up 3 bases and J gave up 9 bases; unmatched junction bases: 14. CDR1 is MNHEY and CDR2 is SMNVEV in the germline V gene (reference sequence). The length of the CDR3 is 17 residues. CDR3 protein: CASSFLLPGQGSAEQFF. The CDR3 DNA reads as TGTGCCAGCAGTTTTCTGCTTCCGGGACAGGGGTCGGCTGAGCAGTTCTTC.

This clone showed up just a few times. This chain connects TRBV5-1 to TRBJ1-2, with TRBD1 identical over 8 bases. J gave up 1 base and V 3 bases, and 2 bases lay outside the gene matches. Germline V gene lookup returns CDR1 SGHRS and CDR2 YFSETQ. The CDR3 runs to 14 residues. The chain's CDR3 is CASSSGQGNYGYTF. CDR3 nucleotides: TGCGCCAGCAGCTCCGGACAGGGTAACTATGGCTACACCTTC.

The CDR3 DNA reads TGTGCCACCAGCAGGGCCAGACAGAACACTGAAGCTTTCTTT. It specifies CATSRARQNTEAFF. The rearrangement uses TRBV15 and TRBJ1-1; D uncertain. V was clipped by 3 bases and J by 1 base, with 9 bases between them. The V gene's germline CDR1 is LNHNV and CDR2 YYDKDF (reference sequence). The CDR3 covers 14 residues. The full variable domain, with the rest looked up from reference TRBV15 and TRBJ1-1, is DAMVIQNPRYQVTQFGKPVTLSCSQTLNHNVMYWYQQKSSQAPKLLFHYYDKDFNNEADTPDNFQSRRPNTSFCFLDIRSPGLGDTAMYLCATSRARQNTEAFFGQGTRLTVV.

The chain has TRBV6-2 or TRBV6-3 and TRBJ2-7, with TRBD2 matching 7 bases. CDR3 size: 15 residues. CDR1 and CDR2 from the germline V gene are MNHEY and SVGEGT. The ends lost 5 bases at V and 3 bases at J; junction bases unmatched: 10. Here the CDR3 DNA reads TGTGCCAGCAGTAGGGCCCTAGCGGAAAACTACGAGCAGTACTTC. Protein: CASSRALAENYEQYF.

CDR3 DNA sequence: TGTGCCACCAGTGATTCTATTAGTAAAACAGGGGTCTTCAATGAGCAGTTCTTC. The encoded protein is CATSDSISKTGVFNEQFF. V is TRBV24-1 and J is TRBJ2-1, with TRBD1 matching over 7 bases. Germline CDR1 is KGHDR and CDR2 is SFDVKD. CDR3 size: 18 residues. J lost 6 bases, V lost 2 bases, and 15 bases had no gene match.

The V call is TRBV24-1, the J call TRBJ2-1; 9 bases align to TRBD1. Trimming removed 3 bases from V and 4 bases from J; junction bases left unmatched: 6. This CDR3 has 16 amino acids. The germline CDR1 and CDR2 sequences are KGHDR and SFDVKD. The CDR3 reads CATSDPQGAAYNEQFF. CDR3 sequence (DNA): TGTGCCACCAGTGATCCACAGGGGGCGGCTTACAATGAGCAGTTCTTC.

This sequence joins TRBV21-1 and TRBJ1-2; the table names TRBD1, a call not compared with the DNA. TRBV21-1 is classified as a pseudogene. This CDR3 is built from 16 residues. CDR3 nucleotide sequence: TGTGCCAGCAGCACCCTCGGGGGACAGGAATTCTCCTTCGGCACCTTC. Protein sequence: CASSTLGGQEFSFGTF.

This clone appeared once. V and J are TRBV28 and TRBJ1-5; tentatively, D is TRBD1 (5 bases). With 7 bases removed from V and 1 base from J, the gap between germline ends came to 14 bases. This CDR3 comprises 15 residues. Looked up from germline, CDR1 is MDHEN and CDR2 is SYDVKM. CDR3 in DNA: TGTGCCAGCAACTTGCAGGGAGGGAGCAATCAGCCCCAGCATTTT. It encodes CASNLQGGSNQPQHF. Supplemented by reference TRBV28 and TRBJ1-5, the full variable domain reads DVKVTQSSRYLVKRTGEKVFLECVQDMDHENMFWYRQDPGLGLRLIYFSYDVKMKEKGDIPEGYSVSREKKERFSLILESASTNQTSMYLCASNLQGGSNQPQHFGDGTRLSIL.

The chain is built from TRBV12-5 and TRBJ1-1; D is ambiguous. The CDR3 extends over 13 amino acids. The V gene lost 3 bases and the J gene lost 1 base, with 6 bases spanning the gap. Germline V gene lookup returns CDR1 LGHNT and CDR2 FRNRAP. CDR3 in DNA: TGTGCTAGTGGTTTCGCAGAGAACACTGAAGCTTTCTTT. Its translation: CASGFAENTEAFF.

This chain connects TRBV7-8 to TRBJ2-7, with D tentatively TRBD1 (6 bases). This CDR3 has 15 residues. V was clipped by 1 base and J by 1 base, with 11 bases between them. Germline assignment: CDR1 SGHVS and CDR2 FQNEAQ. CDR3 nucleotides: TGTGCCAGCAGCTTAGGCAGGGGATTATCCTACGAGCAGTACTTC. It is translated as CASSLGRGLSYEQYF. The whole variable domain, remainder taken from reference TRBV7-8 and TRBJ2-7, is GAGVSQSPRYKVAKRGQDVALRCDPISGHVSLFWYQQALGQGPEFLTYFQNEAQLDKSGLPSDRFFAERPEGSVSTLKIQRTQQEDSAVYLCASSLGRGLSYEQYFGPGTRLTVT.

The rearrangement uses TRBV5-4 and TRBJ2-7, with 9 bases aligning to TRBD2. The CDR3 extends over 15 amino acids. V dropped 1 base and J dropped 5; count of bases not matched to a gene: 7. Germline V gene data show CDR1 as SGHNT and CDR2 as YYREEE (reference sequence). The chain's CDR3 is CASSLRSGSEDEQYF. The CDR3 DNA is TGTGCCAGCAGCTTGCGTAGCGGGAGCGAGGACGAGCAGTACTTC.

The chain recombines TRBV5-1 with TRBJ2-7; 12 nucleotides match TRBD2. After removal of 3 bases from V and 3 bases from J, the junction contained 4 bases not matched to a gene. This CDR3 spans 15 amino acids. Germline CDR1 and CDR2: SGHRS and YFSETQ. The CDR3 loop reads CASSSLAGGYYEQYF. For the CDR3, the DNA is TGCGCCAGCAGCTCACTAGCGGGAGGCTACTACGAGCAGTACTTC.

The chain employs TRBV6-5 and TRBJ2-1; 12 nucleotides align to TRBD2. Trimming cost V 5 bases and J 4 bases; bases outside gene matches: 3. CDR1 and CDR2 (germline): MNHEY, SVGAGI. This CDR3 region has 15 residues. This CDR3 is CASSKGLAGYNEQFF. The CDR3 DNA is TGTGCCAGCAGTAAGGGACTAGCGGGTTACAATGAGCAGTTCTTC.

V and J are TRBV10-3 and TRBJ2-7; D is uncertain. This CDR3 has 16 amino acids. Trimming removed 3 bases at V and 0 bases at J, with 15 bases between. Germline assignment: CDR1 ENHRY and CDR2 SYGVKD. CDR3 DNA sequence: TGTGCCATCAGTGATGCCGAGACACCAAACTCCTACGAGCAGTACTTC. Translated, it gives CAISDAETPNSYEQYF.

The V gene is TRBV10-2, the J gene TRBJ2-3; TRBD2 is a possible D gene (5 bases). This CDR3 comprises 12 residues. Germline CDR1 WSHSY, CDR2 SAAADI. The V gene lost 2 bases and the J gene lost 9 bases, with 9 bases spanning the gap. The CDR3 DNA is TGCGCCAGCAGTGAGGAGGGTGTCACGCAGTATTTT. Protein sequence: CASSEEGVTQYF.

The chain carries TRBV4-1 and TRBJ2-7; D remains ambiguous. From germline, CDR1 is MGHRA and CDR2 YSYEKL. The CDR3 length is 17 residues. The germline V and J ends were trimmed by 3 bases and 7 bases, with 25 bases remaining between them. In DNA, the CDR3 is TGCGCCAGCAGCCACCACGAAAGGAGAGGTGGCTATACGGAGCAGTACTTC. This gives the protein CASSHHERRGGYTEQYF.

The J gene is TRBJ2-1, the V gene TRBV30; the D is unclear. CDR1 is GTSNPN, CDR2 SVGIG, per germline (reference sequence). The CDR3 runs to 13 residues. The germline V and J ends were trimmed by 5 bases and 10 bases, with 18 bases remaining between them. CDR3 bases: TGTGCCTGGGCCCTCGAGATGGTCACGGAGCAGTTCTTC. Amino acid sequence: CAWALEMVTEQFF.

V is TRBV6-5 and J is TRBJ1-5; D not certain. Trimming shortened V by 2 bases and J by 2 bases, and 13 bases separated the two germline ends. Looked up from germline, CDR1 is MNHEY and CDR2 is SVGAGI. The CDR3 runs to 16 residues. The chain's CDR3 is CASSYGFGGGNQPQHF. CDR3 coding DNA: TGTGCCAGCAGTTACGGGTTCGGAGGTGGCAATCAGCCCCAGCATTTT.

The chain joins TRBV9 to TRBJ2-3; 9 positions match TRBD1. The CDR3 is 15 residues long. J gave up 12 bases and V 0 bases, and 11 bases lay outside the gene matches. Germline loops: CDR1 SGDLS, CDR2 YYNGEE. CDR3 DNA: TGTGCCAGCAGCGTAGGGACAGGGGCCACCACGTCTCAGTATTTT. Encoded protein: CASSVGTGATTSQYF.